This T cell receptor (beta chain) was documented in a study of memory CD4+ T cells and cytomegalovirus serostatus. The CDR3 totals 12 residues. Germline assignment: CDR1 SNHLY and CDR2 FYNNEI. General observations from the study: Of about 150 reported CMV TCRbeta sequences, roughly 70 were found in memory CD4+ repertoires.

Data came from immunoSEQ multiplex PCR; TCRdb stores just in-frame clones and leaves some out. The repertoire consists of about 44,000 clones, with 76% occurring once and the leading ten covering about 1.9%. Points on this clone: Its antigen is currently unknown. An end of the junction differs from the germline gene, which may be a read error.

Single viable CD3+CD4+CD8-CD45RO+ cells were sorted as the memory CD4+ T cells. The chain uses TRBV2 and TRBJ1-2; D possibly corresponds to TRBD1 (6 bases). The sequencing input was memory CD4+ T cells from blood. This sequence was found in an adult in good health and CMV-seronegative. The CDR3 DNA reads TGTGCCAGCATTGAACAGGGCGGTAGCTACACCTTC. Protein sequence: CASIEQGGSYTF.